One and the same sample provided the 24 T cell receptor beta chains below, sequenced in a study of Graves' ophthalmopathy and Graves' hyperthyroidism. Amplification targeted the TCR beta CDR3 regions, with RNA transcripts as the source material. In the first round, RT-PCR was carried out with HTBI primers, and a multiplex PCR formed the second round. TCRdb reanalysed the multiplex PCR reads using MiXCR and keeps one entry per CDR3 protein. The table has 450,000 to 600,000 distinct CDR3 sequences, approximately 37% seen once; the top ten hold around 4%. The sequenced sample consisted of peripheral blood or thyroid tissue (not recorded which). These receptors all stem from an adult man with Graves' hyperthyroidism.

This clonotype was counted ten times or more. V and J are TRBV7-2 and TRBJ1-2; 11 bases agree with TRBD1. The CDR3 totals 16 residues. V lost 1 base, J lost 7 bases, and 8 bases stayed unmatched. Per the germline V gene, CDR1 is SGHTA and CDR2 is FQGNSA. The CDR3 sequence: CASSLVGTGGTAGYTF. The CDR3 coding sequence is TGTGCCAGCAGCTTAGTTGGGACAGGGGGAACTGCTGGCTACACCTTC.

This clonotype was recorded many times. This chain links TRBV10-3 with TRBJ2-7; 11 nucleotides line up with TRBD1. The CDR3 is 13 residues long. Germline assignment: CDR1 ENHRY and CDR2 SYGVKD. After removal of 8 bases from V and 5 bases from J, the junction contained 5 bases not matched to a gene. The CDR3 loop is CAIGTGGGDEQYF. In DNA, the CDR3 is TGTGCCATCGGGACAGGGGGAGGCGACGAGCAGTACTTC.

This clonotype was counted a single time. This chain joins TRBV6-5 and TRBJ1-1, with TRBD1 matching over 10 bases. Germline loops: CDR1 MNHEY, CDR2 SVGAGI. The CDR3 length is 18 residues. Germline trimming cut 5 bases from V and 4 bases from J; bases unmatched to any gene: 16. CDR3 bases: TGTGCCAGCAGTCATATAGACTACCCGGGACAGGGGTTCACTGAAGCTTTCTTT. Its translation is CASSHIDYPGQGFTEAFF.

Turning to this clonotype: Being one base from a much bigger clone, this may be a read error. The V gene is TRBV6-5, the J gene TRBJ1-6; D possibly corresponds to TRBD1 (5 bases). The CDR3 covers 14 residues. Germline lookup yields CDR1 MNHEY and CDR2 SVGAGI. The V gene lost 10 bases and the J gene lost 6 bases, with 16 bases spanning the gap. The chain's CDR3 is CATRRGQTNSPLHF. DNA for the CDR3: TGTGCCACGCGTAGAGGACAAACTAATTCACCCCTCCACTTT.

Concerning this clonotype itself: A much larger clone lies one base from this, so it may be a read error. The chain combines TRBV10-3 with TRBJ1-2, with D perhaps matching TRBD1 (6 bases). The germline V gene has CDR1 ENHRY and CDR2 SYGVKD. V lost 10 bases and J lost 8, with 20 bases in between. The CDR3 consists of 13 residues. The DNA for the CDR3 is TGTGCCACTCCCACCCGGGGGGCGCAGGGCTACACCTTC. It is translated as CATPTRGAQGYTF.

V gene TRBV28 combines with J gene TRBJ1-5; the D gene is possibly TRBD1 (5 bases). V lost 11 bases and J 3 bases, leaving 11 bases between the germline ends. This CDR3 spans 12 amino acids. Germline CDR1 and CDR2: MDHEN and SYDVKM. For the CDR3, the DNA is TGTGCCTCCGGGGGGGACAATCAGCCCCAGCATTTT. It specifies CASGGDNQPQHF.

To note about this clonotype: Compared with germline, one end of the junction differs, possibly owing to a read error. The rearrangement joins TRBV10-3 to TRBJ1-6; D unclear. The CDR3 length is 14 residues. Germline V gene data show CDR1 as ENHRY and CDR2 as SYGVKD. The CDR3 DNA is TGTGCCAACAGTGAATCCCCGGTGAATTCACCCCTCCACTTT. Amino acids: CANSESPVNSPLHF.

The chain has TRBV12-5 and TRBJ2-2; 7 bases match TRBD1. Germline loops: CDR1 LGHNT, CDR2 FRNRAP. The CDR3 loop spans 15 amino acids. V gave up 9 bases and J gave up 1 base; unmatched junction bases: 8. The CDR3: CARDFRQGNTGELFF. The DNA of the CDR3 is TGTGCTAGAGATTTTAGACAGGGGAACACCGGGGAGCTGTTTTTT. The full variable domain, rest sourced from reference TRBV12-5 and TRBJ2-2, is DARVTQTPRHKVTEMGQEVTMRCQPILGHNTVFWYRQTMMQGLELLAYFRNRAPLDDSGMPKDRFSAEMPDATLATLKIQPSEPRDSAVYFCARDFRQGNTGELFFGEGSRLTVL.

With respect to this clonotype: Here the CDR3 omits its conserved ending phenylalanine or tryptophan, so a read error is the likely source. The chain couples TRBV6-4 to TRBJ1-2, with 7 positions matching TRBD1. With 7 bases clipped from V and 4 bases from J, the junction kept 6 bases outside the gene matches. The CDR3 loop spans 13 amino acids. The germline V gene has CDR1 MRHNA and CDR2 SNTAGT. CDR3 sequence: CASNRDRLYGYTL. CDR3 nucleotide sequence: TGTGCCAGCAATCGGGACAGACTCTATGGCTACACCCTC.

This clonotype was recorded at least ten times. This chain joins TRBV20-1 and TRBJ2-2; the match to TRBD2 covers 11 bases. CDR1 is DFQATT and CDR2 is SNEGSKA in the germline V gene (reference sequence). This CDR3 comprises 15 residues. The J segment lost 3 bases and the V segment lost 1 base, leaving 1 base of the junction unmatched. The CDR3 DNA reads TGCAGTGCTAGAGGGACTAGCGGGTACACCGGGGAGCTGTTTTTT. It encodes CSARGTSGYTGELFF.

This clonotype was recorded many times. J is TRBJ1-4 and V is TRBV5-6; tentative D call: TRBD1 (6 bases). V lost 0 bases, J lost 7 bases, and 16 bases lay in between. The germline CDR1 and CDR2 sequences are SGHDT and YYEEEE. This CDR3 spans 16 amino acids. CDR3 protein: CASSLGQGMWSEKLFF. The CDR3 bases are TGTGCCAGCAGCTTGGGCCAGGGGATGTGGAGTGAAAAACTGTTTTTT. Looking up the rest from reference TRBV5-6 and TRBJ1-4 gives the full variable domain: DAGVTQSPTHLIKTRGQQVTLRCSPKSGHDTVSWYQQALGQGPQFIFQYYEEEERQRGNFPDRFSGHQFPNYSSELNVNALLLGDSALYLCASSLGQGMWSEKLFFGSGTQLSVL.

Turning to this clonotype: A much larger clone is a single base away; this may be a read error. This rearrangement joins TRBV12-3 or TRBV12-4 to TRBJ1-5, with TRBD1 matching over 8 bases. The V gene end was trimmed by 5 bases and the J gene end by 5 bases; junction bases not matched to a gene: 11. This CDR3 region has 16 residues. CDR3 nucleotides: TGTGCCAGCAGTGACCCGGGACAGGTGGCTTATCAGCCCCAGCATTTT. It is translated as CASSDPGQVAYQPQHF.

This clonotype was recorded many times. V usage is TRBV6-5 and J usage is TRBJ2-7; D possibly corresponds to TRBD2 (6 bases). V was shortened by 6 bases and J by 6 bases, with 24 bases between the two germline ends. Germline CDR1 is MNHEY and CDR2 is SVGAGI. This CDR3 is 16 amino acids long. The CDR3: CASSATTGRGKGEQYF. CDR3 sequence (DNA): TGTGCCAGCAGCGCCACAACCGGCCGGGGGAAGGGCGAGCAGTACTTC.

The gene calls are TRBV6-6 and TRBJ1-1; D is undetermined. Trimming left V 11 bases short and J 1 base short, with 20 bases between. The CDR3 sequence is 15 residues long. The V gene's germline CDR1 is MNHNY and CDR2 SVGAGI (reference sequence). CDR3 bases: TGTGCCGCGATCTCCGCGCGGAGCAGGAACACTGAAGCTTTCTTT. As protein: CAAISARSRNTEAFF.

This clonotype was counted ten times or more. The V and J genes are TRBV19 and TRBJ1-5; 7 bases are a match to TRBD1. The trim removed 3 bases at V and 0 bases at J, leaving 2 bases unmatched. The V gene's germline CDR1 is LNHDA and CDR2 SQIVND (reference sequence). This CDR3 comprises 15 residues. The CDR3, as DNA: TGTGCCAGTAGTATGGGGACAGTTAGCAATCAGCCCCAGCATTTT. Translation: CASSMGTVSNQPQHF.

This rearrangement joins TRBV2 to TRBJ1-2; tentatively, D is TRBD1 (6 bases). CDR1 is SNHLY, CDR2 FYNNEI, per germline. V lost 10 bases and J 1 base, leaving 16 bases between the germline ends. This CDR3 contains 14 residues. CDR3 coding DNA: TGTGCCATCGCCGGGACAAGACATAACTATGGCTACACCTTC. Amino acid sequence: CAIAGTRHNYGYTF.

The genes are TRBV27 and TRBJ1-1; 11 bases line up with TRBD1. V trimming: 4 bases; J trimming: 5 bases; junction bases outside the gene matches: 3. The germline CDR1 and CDR2 sequences are MNHEY and SMNVEV (reference sequence). The CDR3 covers 14 residues. The CDR3 DNA is TGTGCCAGCAGTTGGACAGGGGGCTTGACTGAAGCTTTCTTT. Translated: CASSWTGGLTEAFF.

In this sample, this clonotype turned up many times. The V gene is TRBV29-1, the J gene TRBJ1-2; D not certain. CDR1 is SQVTM, CDR2 ANQGSEA, per germline. The CDR3 has 15 residues. Trimming took off 0 bases at V and 3 bases at J, with 14 bases between the two ends. The CDR3 nucleotides read TGCAGCGTTGAAGATGACGGGCAGGCTTACTATGGCTACACCTTC. Translation: CSVEDDGQAYYGYTF.

As for this clonotype: A clone one base away is much larger, so this may be a read error. This rearrangement joins TRBV6-5 to TRBJ1-5, with TRBD1 matching 7 bases. This CDR3 spans 16 amino acids. The germline CDR1 and CDR2 sequences are MNHEY and SVGAGI. V was clipped by 8 bases and J by 3 bases; unmatched bases: 13. The CDR3 loop reads CASRSTQQGINQPQHF. The CDR3 coding sequence is TGTGCCAGCCGTTCCACACAACAGGGGATCAATCAGCCCCAGCATTTT.

This clonotype was picked up a small number of times. V is TRBV6-2 or TRBV6-3 and J is TRBJ2-7, with TRBD2 matching 7 bases. The CDR3 covers 14 residues. V lost 4 bases to trimming and J lost 6 bases; unmatched junction nucleotides: 9. Germline V lookup: CDR1 MNHEY, CDR2 SVGEGT. As DNA, the CDR3 is TGTGCCAGCAGTTTGGTCAGCGGGGCAGGCGAGCAGTACTTC. It is translated as CASSLVSGAGEQYF.

V usage is TRBV6-5 and J usage is TRBJ1-1, with no clear D. CDR1 and CDR2 (germline): MNHEY, SVGAGI. The V gene lost 0 bases and the J gene lost 7 bases, with 15 bases spanning the gap. The CDR3 has 15 residues. Written as DNA, the CDR3 is TGTGCCAGCAGTTACTCAGTCCTTGGTATAGATGAAGCTTTCTTT. Translation gives CASSYSVLGIDEAFF.

The V and J genes are TRBV28 and TRBJ1-2; 7 bases map to TRBD1. Germline lookup yields CDR1 MDHEN and CDR2 SYDVKM. The CDR3 runs 13 residues. The V segment lost 5 bases and the J segment 8 bases; nucleotides outside the gene matches: 8. CDR3 DNA sequence: TGTGCCAGCAGTCAGGGACAGAGGTACGGCTACACCTTC. Translation gives CASSQGQRYGYTF.

This chain joins TRBV7-2 and TRBJ2-2; TRBD2 matches 9 bases. CDR1 SGHTA and CDR2 FQGNSA come from the germline V gene. V shed 5 bases, J shed 7 bases, and the junction held 8 bases outside the gene matches. The CDR3 totals 15 residues. The CDR3 loop reads CASSPGLAAFGELFF. For the CDR3, the DNA is TGTGCCAGCAGCCCGGGACTAGCTGCCTTCGGGGAGCTGTTTTTT. The whole variable domain, filled in from reference TRBV7-2 and TRBJ2-2, reads GAGVSQSPSNKVTEKGKDVELRCDPISGHTALYWYRQSLGQGLEFLIYFQGNSAPDKSGLPSDRFSAERTGGSVSTLTIQRTQQEDSAVYLCASSPGLAAFGELFFGEGSRLTVL.

In its sample, this clonotype was seen once. The rearrangement uses TRBV7-2 and TRBJ2-3; D is undetermined. Trimming removed 1 base at V and 2 bases at J, with 10 bases between. CDR3 length: 15 amino acids. Per germline, CDR1 SGHTA and CDR2 FQGNSA. In nucleotides, the CDR3 is TGTGCCAGCAGCTTAGATCAGATCCCCACAGATACGCAGTATTTT. It specifies CASSLDQIPTDTQYF.